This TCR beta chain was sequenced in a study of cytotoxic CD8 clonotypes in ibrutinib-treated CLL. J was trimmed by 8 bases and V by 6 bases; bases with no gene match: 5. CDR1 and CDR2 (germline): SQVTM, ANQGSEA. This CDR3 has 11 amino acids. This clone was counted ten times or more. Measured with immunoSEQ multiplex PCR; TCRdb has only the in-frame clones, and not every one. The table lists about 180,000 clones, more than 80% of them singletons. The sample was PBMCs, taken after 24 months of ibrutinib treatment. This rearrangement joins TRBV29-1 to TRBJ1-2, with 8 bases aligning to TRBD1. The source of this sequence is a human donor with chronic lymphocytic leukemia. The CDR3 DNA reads TGCAGCGTCGACAGGGGTAAAGGCTACACCTTC. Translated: CSVDRGKGYTF.